These 5 T cell receptor beta chains were all obtained from the same sample, sequenced in a study of T cells in Graves' hyperthyroidism and ophthalmopathy. Amplification of TCR beta CDR3 regions used RNA as the template. The HTBI primer set served for first-round RT-PCR of the TCR CDR3. TCRdb called the multiplex PCR reads again in MiXCR, with one record for every CDR3 protein. The sample lists approximately 500,000 distinct CDR3 sequences, 46% occurring once. The material sequenced was peripheral blood or thyroid tissue (not recorded which). The receptor source for this set is a woman aged 18-29 years with Graves' hyperthyroidism.

This clonotype has a single count. This CDR3 fails to terminate in the conserved phenylalanine or tryptophan, so it likely reflects a read error. The gene calls are TRBV2 and TRBJ2-7; 13 bases fit TRBD2. V shed 5 bases, J shed 2 bases, and the junction held 3 bases outside the gene matches. The germline CDR1 and CDR2 sequences are SNHLY and FYNNEI. This CDR3 contains 15 residues. The CDR3: CASSLGTSGTYEQYL. The CDR3 DNA sequence: TGTGCCAGCAGTCTCGGGACTAGCGGGACCTACGAGCAGTACCTC.

In this sample, this clonotype turned up many times. The CDR3 loop reads CASSSPISGNTIYF. The CDR3 DNA is TGTGCCAGCAGTTCACCAATCTCTGGAAACACCATATATTTT. J is TRBJ1-3 and V is TRBV12-3 or TRBV12-4, with D hard to call. This CDR3 has 14 amino acids. Trimming removed 4 bases from V and 0 bases from J, with 7 bases in between.

This clonotype appeared many times. The genes are TRBV20-1 and TRBJ2-5; the D is unclear. Looked up from germline, CDR1 is DFQATT and CDR2 is SNEGSKA (reference sequence). Trimming removed 1 base at V and 0 bases at J, with 21 bases between. There are 18 residues in the CDR3. CDR3: CSARGDSPTESYQETQYF. In nucleotides, the CDR3 is TGCAGTGCTAGAGGAGACTCCCCAACCGAATCTTACCAAGAGACCCAGTACTTC.

The chain uses TRBV20-1 and TRBJ2-2; 10 nucleotides agree with TRBD2. Germline values: CDR1 DFQATT, CDR2 SNEGSKA (reference sequence). CDR3 length: 15 residues. J lost 4 bases, V lost 6 bases, and 8 bases had no gene match. In DNA form, the CDR3 reads TGCAGTGCCCGCATAGCGGGAGGACCCACCGGGGAGCTGTTTTTT. It translates to CSARIAGGPTGELFF.

To note about this clonotype: With a much larger clone just one base away, this may be a read error. The chain uses TRBV12-5 and TRBJ2-5; possible D gene TRBD1, 5 bases. V was pared by 11 bases and J by 5 bases, with 15 bases between. CDR1 is LGHNT, CDR2 FRNRAP, per germline. CDR3 length equals 12 residues. The CDR3, as DNA: TGTGCTGCCCAGCTGGGGCCCGAGACCCAGTACTTC. It translates to CAAQLGPETQYF.